The 12 T cell receptor beta chains below all came from one sample that was sequenced in a study of T-cell reconstitution after alpha-beta-depleted transplantation in children. Unique molecular identifiers were incorporated into the prepared TCRbeta library. TCRdb passed the PCR reads through MiXCR, listing each CDR3 protein once. In the table there are some 400,000 distinct CDR3 sequences, about a fifth of which are singletons. The sample here was PBMCs from the stem cell graft donor, taken from the stem cell graft. The source is a human donor who donated a stem cell graft to a child with acute myeloid leukemia.

This sequence joins TRBV20-1 and TRBJ1-1; a possible D gene is TRBD1 (6 bases). Trimming took off 6 bases at V and 6 bases at J, with 14 bases between the two ends. This CDR3 is 12 amino acids long. CDR1 is DFQATT and CDR2 is SNEGSKA in the germline V gene (reference sequence). The chain's CDR3 is CSAWGQPPEAFF. The CDR3 DNA follows: TGCAGTGCGTGGGGACAACCCCCTGAAGCTTTCTTT.

A few counts support this clonotype. The chain's CDR3 is CASSPLGQYF. CDR3 sequence (DNA): TGCGCCAGCAGCCCTCTGGGGCAGTATTTT. The gene calls are TRBV4-3 and TRBJ2-3; D unclear. This CDR3 has 10 residues. V gave up 4 bases and J gave up 11 bases, with 7 bases separating them. Germline CDR1 is LGHNA and CDR2 is YSLEER.

This clonotype was seen a few times. The J gene is TRBJ2-3, the V gene TRBV18; 9 bases are a match to TRBD2. Germline V gives CDR1 KGHSH, CDR2 LQKENI. J lost 2 bases, V lost 0 bases, and 15 bases had no gene match. The CDR3 is 20 amino acids. This CDR3 is CASSPPILEREDLYTDTQYF. The CDR3 nucleotides are TGTGCCAGCTCACCACCAATTCTGGAGCGGGAGGACCTATACACAGATACGCAGTATTTT.

This clonotype was found a few times. The V call is TRBV7-2, the J call TRBJ2-3; the D is unclear. This CDR3 is built from 14 residues. The V gene lost 4 bases and the J gene lost 7 bases, with 15 bases spanning the gap. Germline values: CDR1 SGHTA, CDR2 FQGNSA. As DNA, the CDR3 is TGTGCCAGCAGCTCGGGTGCGGCCCCCCATACGCAGTATTTT. Amino acid sequence: CASSSGAAPHTQYF.

The chain uses TRBV18 and TRBJ2-4, with TRBD1 matching 8 bases. This CDR3 comprises 16 residues. From germline, CDR1 is KGHSH and CDR2 LQKENI. After removal of 4 bases from V and 6 bases from J, the junction contained 11 bases not matched to a gene. The CDR3 nucleotides are TGTGCCAGCTCACTTAGCGTACCAGGGGGCCGAAACATTCAGTACTTC. It yields the protein CASSLSVPGGRNIQYF.

The chain has TRBV7-9 and TRBJ2-5, with TRBD2 matching 10 bases. The CDR3 is 15 residues long. The V and J ends lost 4 bases and 6 bases, in that order; junction bases with no gene match: 8. Germline V gene data show CDR1 as SEHNR and CDR2 as FQNEAQ (reference sequence). The CDR3 loop is CASSSGLAGVKTQYF. CDR3 nucleotides: TGTGCCAGCAGCTCCGGGCTAGCGGGAGTAAAGACCCAGTACTTC.

In this sample, this clonotype turned up a few times. The chain joins TRBV28 to TRBJ2-7, with D perhaps TRBD1 or TRBD2 (5 bases each). The CDR3 loop spans 13 amino acids. From germline, CDR1 is MDHEN and CDR2 SYDVKM. Trimming cost V 6 bases and J 7 bases, with 16 bases left between them. The CDR3 region is CASSYWDREEQYF. The CDR3 DNA reads as TGTGCCAGCAGCTACTGGGACCGCGAGGAGCAGTACTTC.

This clonotype was recorded at least ten times. The chain combines TRBV12-3 or TRBV12-4 with TRBJ1-1, with 8 nucleotides matching TRBD1. CDR3 length: 15 residues. Trimming removed 7 bases from V and 5 bases from J; junction bases left unmatched: 12. CDR3 bases: TGTGCCAGCAAGCCAACTCGACAGGGGAGGACTGAAGCTTTCTTT. This sequence encodes CASKPTRQGRTEAFF.

The gene calls are TRBV7-2 and TRBJ2-3, with 7 nucleotides matching TRBD2. The germline V gene has CDR1 SGHTA and CDR2 FQGNSA. V lost 5 bases and J lost 4; bases outside the gene matches: 3. This CDR3 has 13 residues. CDR3 coding DNA: TGTGCCAGCAGCGGACTAGTACCAGATACGCAGTATTTT. The encoded protein is CASSGLVPDTQYF.

This CDR3 reads CSVGPRRSYEQYV. The CDR3 DNA reads TGCAGCGTAGGCCCGCGGCGGTCGTACGAGCAGTACGTC. This chain connects TRBV29-1 to TRBJ2-7; unclear D gene. The CDR3 consists of 13 residues. V gave up 6 bases and J gave up 4 bases, with 16 bases separating them. Germline CDR1 SQVTM, CDR2 ANQGSEA.

This clonotype was observed at least ten times. The V call is TRBV12-3 or TRBV12-4, the J call TRBJ2-1; 10 nucleotides line up with TRBD1. After removal of 6 bases from V and 8 bases from J, the junction contained 10 bases not matched to a gene. The CDR3 contains 15 residues. CDR3 nucleotide sequence: TGTGCCAGCAGGGGGACAGGGGTTGTGAGGGATGAGCAGTTCTTC. It encodes CASRGTGVVRDEQFF.

There are a few counts of this clonotype. V and J are TRBV12-3 or TRBV12-4 and TRBJ2-1; 7 bases line up with TRBD2. The CDR3 covers 14 residues. The junction had 11 bases not matched to a gene; V was cut back by 6 bases and J by 9 bases. CDR3 nucleotides: TGTGCCAGCAGCCCCTTGGCGGGGGTCTTTGAGCAGTTCTTC. Its translation: CASSPLAGVFEQFF.